These 24 T cell receptor beta chains share one sample of origin, sequenced in a study of response to subunit inactivated influenza vaccine (dated by TCRdb to 2016 to 2018). Library prep was done by RT-PCR. Sequenced on an Illumina HiSeq 2500. TCRdb applied fastp at Q25 and MiXCR to the public reads, then kept only in-frame beta chains. Rows are unified per CDR3 protein, each entry keeping the most common DNA and genes. Recorded for this sample are 500,000 to 700,000 distinct CDR3 sequences; approximately 20% of them occurred a single time. Together, the top ten hold roughly 2.8% of the sample. The same sample was also used in a study of T cells expressing NK-cell markers. As described in the second report: TCR beta cDNA libraries were prepared using 5'RACE template switching, which introduced a universal primer site and unique molecular identifiers.

The sample in question was CD4+ T cells sorted from PBMCs, obtained approximately 12 days after vaccination. The receptors come from a man between 45 and 60 years old who received an inactivated influenza vaccine. Donor details come from another sample of the same person, matched by shared clones.

This clonotype was observed many times. The chain uses TRBV12-3 or TRBV12-4 and TRBJ2-3; TRBD1 matches at 8 bases. Germline trimming cut 3 bases from V and 5 bases from J; bases unmatched to any gene: 7. The CDR3 is 15 amino acids. CDR3 in amino acids: CASSLGQGAQDTQYF. The CDR3 DNA reads as TGTGCCAGCAGTTTGGGTCAGGGGGCTCAAGATACGCAGTATTTT.

The sample holds many counts of this clonotype. This sequence joins TRBV7-9 and TRBJ2-1; weak D call: TRBD2 (6 bases). Trimming cost V 3 bases and J 1 base, with 10 bases left between them. Germline CDR1 and CDR2: SEHNR and FQNEAQ (reference sequence). The CDR3 spans 15 residues. The CDR3 sequence: CASSLVADSYNEQFF. In DNA form, the CDR3 reads TGTGCCAGCAGCTTGGTAGCGGATTCCTACAATGAGCAGTTCTTC.

V and J are TRBV5-5 and TRBJ2-1, with D possibly matching TRBD1 (6 bases). Germline CDR1 SGHKS, CDR2 YYEKEE (reference sequence). The CDR3 has 15 amino acids. The V and J ends lost 4 bases and 3 bases respectively, with 14 bases between them. The CDR3 sequence: CASSVGGTDYNEQFF. The CDR3 coding sequence is TGTGCCAGCAGCGTAGGGGGAACCGACTACAATGAGCAGTTCTTC.

The chain employs TRBV6-2 or TRBV6-3 and TRBJ2-5; the D gene is possibly TRBD1 (5 bases). The CDR3 consists of 17 residues. V shed 0 bases and J shed 5 bases, with 19 bases lying between them. Germline V gene lookup returns CDR1 MNHEY and CDR2 SVGEGT. This CDR3 reads CASSYSLSAGLVETQYF. CDR3 bases: TGTGCCAGCAGTTACTCGTTGTCAGCAGGGTTGGTGGAGACCCAGTACTTC.

This clonotype was detected ten times or more. The V gene is TRBV7-8, the J gene TRBJ2-7; D is perhaps TRBD1 or TRBD2 (6 bases each). Germline V gene data show CDR1 as SGHVS and CDR2 as FQNEAQ. V lost 1 base, J lost 7 bases, and 8 bases lay in between. The CDR3 length is 12 residues. CDR3 loop: CASSLEGGEQYF. The DNA for the CDR3 is TGTGCCAGCAGCTTAGAAGGGGGGGAGCAGTACTTC.

CDR3 amino acids: CASSVEPAQETQYF. The CDR3 nucleotides are TGTGCCAGCAGCGTAGAACCAGCCCAAGAGACCCAGTACTTC. V usage is TRBV9 and J usage is TRBJ2-5, with D unresolved. V was shortened by 0 bases and J by 1 base, with 7 bases between the two germline ends. CDR1 and CDR2 (germline): SGDLS, YYNGEE. The CDR3 is 14 residues long.

J is TRBJ2-6 and V is TRBV5-1; D gene ambiguous. Deletions cut 2 bases from V and 0 bases from J, with 9 bases between. The CDR3 runs 16 residues. Germline loops: CDR1 SGHRS, CDR2 YFSETQ. The CDR3 spells CASSLSGYSGANVLTF. The DNA of the CDR3 is TGCGCCAGCAGCTTATCCGGATACTCTGGGGCCAACGTCCTGACTTTC.

This clonotype was picked up a small number of times. J is TRBJ2-2 and V is TRBV5-1; D is ambiguous. Per germline, CDR1 SGHRS and CDR2 YFSETQ. The CDR3 is 16 amino acids. Between the trimmed V and J ends, which lost 4 bases and 0 bases, there was a span of 13 bases. CDR3: CASSRSGTTNTGELFF. Here the CDR3 DNA reads TGCGCCAGCAGCCGCTCCGGCACTACGAACACCGGGGAGCTGTTTTTT.

This clonotype was picked up a small number of times. The rearrangement links TRBV4-2 to TRBJ1-6; D may be TRBD1 (6 bases). The germline CDR1 and CDR2 sequences are LGHNA and YNFKEQ. CDR3 length: 15 residues. The V and J ends lost 3 bases and 7 bases respectively, with 13 bases between them. This chain's CDR3 is CASSQQDSLNSPLHF. The CDR3 DNA reads as TGTGCCAGCAGCCAGCAGGACAGTTTGAATTCACCCCTCCACTTT.

This clonotype was recorded at least ten times. The chain joins TRBV5-1 to TRBJ2-5, with 9 bases lining up with TRBD2. J gave up 5 bases and V 1 base, and 6 bases lay outside the gene matches. The CDR3 totals 15 residues. Germline lookup yields CDR1 SGHRS and CDR2 YFSETQ. The CDR3 is CASSLNGGRAETQYF. The CDR3 DNA sequence: TGCGCCAGCAGCTTGAATGGCGGGAGGGCTGAGACCCAGTACTTC.

This clonotype has more than one count but fewer than ten. The chain couples TRBV6-1 to TRBJ1-6; perhaps TRBD1 as D (6 bases). V was shortened by 4 bases and J by 11 bases, with 12 bases between the two germline ends. There are 13 residues in the CDR3. The germline V gene encodes CDR1 MNHNS and CDR2 SASEGT. The CDR3 nucleotides read TGTGCCAGCAGTGTCAGGGGCTTACCACCCCTCCACTTT. This translates into CASSVRGLPPLHF.

The chain carries TRBV5-1 and TRBJ2-2, with 9 positions matching TRBD1. This CDR3 is 13 amino acids long. J gave up 7 bases and V 7 bases, and 5 bases lay outside the gene matches. CDR1 is SGHRS, CDR2 YFSETQ, per germline. In nucleotides, the CDR3 is TGCGCCAGCGGCGGGACAGGGAACGGGGAGCTGTTTTTT. This translates into CASGGTGNGELFF.

The gene calls are TRBV7-2 and TRBJ1-4, with TRBD1 matching over 9 bases. Germline V gene lookup returns CDR1 SGHTA and CDR2 FQGNSA. Unmatched junction bases numbered 12, after V lost 2 bases and J lost 8 bases. This CDR3 comprises 17 residues. The chain's CDR3 is CASSLSGTGNRGEKLFF. In DNA, the CDR3 is TGTGCCAGCAGCTTATCCGGGACAGGGAATCGAGGCGAAAAACTGTTTTTT.

J is TRBJ2-1 and V is TRBV15, with 12 bases aligning to TRBD1. The CDR3 consists of 14 residues. Trimming cost V 7 bases and J 9 bases; bases outside gene matches: 7. Germline V lookup: CDR1 LNHNV, CDR2 YYDKDF (reference sequence). This CDR3 is CATKGTGGSREQFF. CDR3 DNA sequence: TGTGCCACCAAAGGGACAGGGGGCTCACGTGAGCAGTTCTTC.

The V call is TRBV5-1, the J call TRBJ2-1, with TRBD2 identical over 15 bases. CDR1 and CDR2 from the germline V gene are SGHRS and YFSETQ. The junction had 6 bases not matched to a gene; V was cut back by 4 bases and J by 1 base. The CDR3 is made up of 18 amino acids. In DNA, the CDR3 is TGCGCCAGCAGCAAGGGGACTAGCGGGGGGCGGTCCTACAATGAGCAGTTCTTC. Its translation: CASSKGTSGGRSYNEQFF.

This clonotype was recorded at least ten times. One end of the junction varies from germline; a read error may be responsible. The chain recombines TRBV5-1 with TRBJ2-5; D call uncertain. The CDR3 length is 13 residues. The germline V gene encodes CDR1 SGHRS and CDR2 YFSETQ. CDR3 sequence (DNA): TGTGCCAGCAGCCTTGGGGACCAAGAGACCCAGTACTTC. This translates into CASSLGDQETQYF.

A few counts support this clonotype. This rearrangement joins TRBV9 to TRBJ2-5; the D call may be TRBD1 or TRBD2 (7 bases each). Per germline, CDR1 SGDLS and CDR2 YYNGEE. The CDR3 runs 15 residues. V gave up 4 bases and J gave up 1 base, with 14 bases separating them. This chain's CDR3 is CASSSRGDSQETQYF. In DNA form, the CDR3 reads TGTGCCAGCAGCTCCCGGGGGGACAGCCAAGAGACCCAGTACTTC. The full variable domain, its missing parts supplied by reference TRBV9 and TRBJ2-5, is DSGVTQTPKHLITATGQRVTLRCSPRSGDLSVYWYQQSLDQGLQFLIQYYNGEERAKGNILERFSAQQFPDLHSELNLSSLELGDSALYFCASSSRGDSQETQYFGPGTRLLVL.

This clonotype has just a few counts. At one boundary the junction diverges from the germline segment, which might be a read error. V gene TRBV20-1 combines with J gene TRBJ2-3, with a tentative D call TRBD2 (6 bases). The CDR3 sequence is 12 residues long. Germline values: CDR1 DFQATT, CDR2 SNEGSKA (reference sequence). The CDR3 here is CSAREMRETQYF. Written as DNA, the CDR3 is TGCAGTGCGAGAGAGATGCGGGAAACGCAGTATTTT.

V is TRBV6-1 and J is TRBJ2-5; unclear D gene. Germline V gene data show CDR1 as MNHNS and CDR2 as SASEGT. This CDR3 region has 12 residues. The V gene lost 2 bases and the J gene lost 5 bases, with 6 bases spanning the gap. In DNA, the CDR3 is TGTGCCAGCAGTGAATTCCGGGAGACCCAGTACTTC. Translated, it gives CASSEFRETQYF.

This clonotype occurred a few times. The gene calls are TRBV18 and TRBJ2-5; D remains ambiguous. This CDR3 is 14 amino acids long. V was clipped by 1 base and J by 2 bases, with 8 bases between them. The germline V gene encodes CDR1 KGHSH and CDR2 LQKENI. Written as DNA, the CDR3 is TGTGCCAGCTCACCACGCGCGGTACAAGAGACCCAGTACTTC. It codes for CASSPRAVQETQYF.

This clonotype came up a few times. This chain's CDR3 is CASSLGGASGNNEQFF. The DNA of the CDR3 is TGTGCCAGCAGCTTGGGGGGTGCTAGCGGAAACAATGAGCAGTTCTTC. The V gene is TRBV7-2, the J gene TRBJ2-1, with 7 nucleotides matching TRBD2. The CDR3 is 16 residues long. The germline gives CDR1 SGHTA, CDR2 FQGNSA. V trimming: 3 bases; J trimming: 5 bases; junction bases outside the gene matches: 10.

The chain links TRBV7-9 to TRBJ1-1; the D is unclear. The CDR3 contains 15 residues. Germline V gene lookup returns CDR1 SEHNR and CDR2 FQNEAQ (reference sequence). V lost 5 bases and J lost 3, with 16 bases in between. CDR3 region: CASSAFGVGDTEAFF. DNA of the CDR3: TGTGCCAGCAGCGCGTTCGGGGTTGGGGACACTGAAGCTTTCTTT.

The chain combines TRBV29-1 with TRBJ2-5; 7 positions agree with TRBD2. Per the germline V gene, CDR1 is SQVTM and CDR2 is ANQGSEA. The J segment lost 1 base and the V segment lost 5 bases, leaving 10 bases of the junction unmatched. CDR3 size: 15 residues. CDR3 in DNA: TGCAGCGTTCTAAGTCGCGGGAGCCTCCAAGAGACCCAGTACTTC. It translates to CSVLSRGSLQETQYF.

This chain joins TRBV20-1 and TRBJ2-2; D tentatively fits TRBD1 or TRBD2 (5 bases each). V lost 1 base to trimming and J lost 8 bases, with 17 bases between them. From germline, CDR1 is DFQATT and CDR2 SNEGSKA (reference sequence). The CDR3 spans 15 residues. Here the CDR3 reads CSARAGRPPGGELFF. The CDR3 DNA reads TGCAGTGCTAGAGCGGGACGCCCTCCTGGAGGGGAGCTGTTTTTT.